Below are 22 T cell receptor beta chains sequenced from a single sample in a study of blood T cells in healthy people across ages. For the second PCR, which ran for roughly 6 to 12 cycles, a sample-barcoded 5' primer and a J-beta primer mix were used. TCRdb fed the 5' RACE reads into MiXCR, producing one record per CDR3 protein. The sample shows about 970,000 distinct CDR3 sequences, roughly 51% of them seen only once. Sequenced input: blood. These receptor sequences come from a woman aged 60-70 years in good health.

This clonotype was picked up a small number of times. In DNA, the CDR3 is TGCAGCGCTACAGGGGTCCTCACAGATACGCAGTATTTT. Amino acid sequence: CSATGVLTDTQYF. This chain connects TRBV29-1 to TRBJ2-3, with 7 bases matching TRBD1. The CDR3 has 13 amino acids. The germline V gene has CDR1 SQVTM and CDR2 ANQGSEA. V shed 7 bases, J shed 2 bases, and the junction held 6 bases outside the gene matches.

The V gene is TRBV12-3 or TRBV12-4, the J gene TRBJ2-7; 7 bases map to TRBD2. J was trimmed by 6 bases and V by 2 bases; bases with no gene match: 10. This CDR3 has 15 amino acids. CDR3 loop: CASSLNAGVGGEQYF. The CDR3, as DNA: TGTGCCAGCAGTTTAAACGCGGGAGTAGGTGGCGAGCAGTACTTC.

This clonotype was seen a few times. This chain links TRBV29-1 with TRBJ2-3; 7 nucleotides match TRBD2. J lost 0 bases, V lost 4 bases, and 7 bases had no gene match. Germline lookup yields CDR1 SQVTM and CDR2 ANQGSEA. The CDR3 is made up of 15 amino acids. CDR3 in amino acids: CSVVTAGSSTDTQYF. For the CDR3, the DNA is TGCAGCGTTGTCACAGCGGGATCTAGCACAGATACGCAGTATTTT.

The CDR3 sequence is CASTKVRDPGRFHEQYF. Here the CDR3 DNA reads TGTGCCAGCACGAAGGTGAGGGATCCGGGACGCTTCCACGAGCAGTACTTC. The chain links TRBV6-2 or TRBV6-3 to TRBJ2-7, with D perhaps being TRBD1 or TRBD2 (5 bases each). V lost 7 bases and J lost 5, with 27 bases in between. Per germline, CDR1 MNHEY and CDR2 SVGEGT. The length of the CDR3 is 17 residues.

This clonotype was seen more than once but under ten times. The chain employs TRBV20-1 and TRBJ2-1, with 7 bases lining up with TRBD2. CDR1 DFQATT and CDR2 SNEGSKA come from the germline V gene (reference sequence). V dropped 1 base and J dropped 2; count of bases not matched to a gene: 5. This CDR3 region has 15 residues. CDR3 sequence reads: CSARVGSGPYNEQFF. The CDR3 bases are TGCAGTGCTAGAGTCGGTAGCGGGCCCTACAATGAGCAGTTCTTC.

A word on this clonotype: A much larger clonotype is one base distant, so this may be a read error. CDR3 amino acids: CVSSQRGTNTEAFF. The CDR3, as DNA: TGTGTCAGCAGCCAAAGGGGTACGAACACTGAAGCTTTCTTT. This chain uses TRBV4-2 with TRBJ1-1; TRBD1 is a possible D gene (5 bases). Looked up from germline, CDR1 is LGHNA and CDR2 is YNFKEQ. The CDR3 extends over 14 amino acids.

The chain recombines TRBV6-2 or TRBV6-3 with TRBJ2-2; D is possibly TRBD1 (6 bases). CDR3 length: 14 residues. V was cut by 2 bases and J by 5 bases, with 9 bases left in between. Germline CDR1 is MNHEY and CDR2 is SVGEGT. The CDR3 loop reads CASSYQGFTGELFF. As DNA, the CDR3 is TGTGCCAGCAGTTACCAGGGGTTTACCGGGGAGCTGTTTTTT.

This rearrangement joins TRBV20-1 to TRBJ2-7, with 10 bases lining up with TRBD2. Germline V gene data show CDR1 as DFQATT and CDR2 as SNEGSKA (reference sequence). Losses at the gene ends were 5 bases for V and 6 bases for J; bases not matched to a gene: 13. This CDR3 is built from 15 residues. The chain's CDR3 is CSAAISSGSSAEQYF. CDR3 in DNA: TGCAGTGCTGCGATTTCTAGCGGGAGCTCCGCCGAGCAGTACTTC.

J is TRBJ2-1 and V is TRBV20-1, with 10 nucleotides matching TRBD2. Matching the DNA end better, TRBJ2-7 makes the J call doubtful. The CDR3 has 17 amino acids. CDR1 is DFQATT, CDR2 SNEGSKA, per germline (reference sequence). CDR3 in DNA: TGCAGTGCTAGAAGTCGGAGGACTAGCGGCTCCTACAATGAGCAGTACTTC. It translates to CSARSRRTSGSYNEQYF.

V is TRBV28 and J is TRBJ2-7; D ambiguous. V gave up 7 bases and J gave up 2 bases, with 18 bases separating them. The germline gives CDR1 MDHEN, CDR2 SYDVKM. CDR3 size: 15 residues. The chain's CDR3 is CASTSLRILTYEQYF. In DNA, the CDR3 is TGTGCCAGCACCAGTCTCCGAATCCTTACCTACGAGCAGTACTTC.

In this sample, this clonotype turned up a few times. The rearrangement links TRBV28 to TRBJ2-3; unclear D gene. The CDR3 sequence is 13 residues long. CDR1 and CDR2 from the germline V gene are MDHEN and SYDVKM. Trimming took 3 bases from V and 6 from J, leaving 10 bases between them. Written as DNA, the CDR3 is TGTGCCAGCAGTTTTAAGGGCCGGGATACGCAGTATTTT. This sequence encodes CASSFKGRDTQYF. The full variable domain, rest sourced from reference TRBV28 and TRBJ2-3, is DVKVTQSSRYLVKRTGEKVFLECVQDMDHENMFWYRQDPGLGLRLIYFSYDVKMKEKGDIPEGYSVSREKKERFSLILESASTNQTSMYLCASSFKGRDTQYFGPGTRLTVL.

This chain connects TRBV7-8 to TRBJ2-3; 8 nucleotides line up with TRBD2. Trimming at V came to 5 bases and at J to 12 bases, leaving 25 bases not matched to a gene. This CDR3 is built from 18 residues. Per the germline V gene, CDR1 is SGHVS and CDR2 is FQNEAQ. The CDR3 region is CASSPGLAETFYQETQYF. As DNA, the CDR3 is TGTGCCAGCAGCCCTGGACTAGCAGAAACCTTTTACCAAGAGACCCAGTATTTT.

This clonotype turned up a few times. This CDR3 reads CASSLGTVDYGYTF. DNA for the CDR3: TGTGCCAGCAGTTTGGGGACGGTGGACTATGGCTACACCTTC. This chain links TRBV28 with TRBJ1-2, with D maybe TRBD1 (5 bases). Looked up from germline, CDR1 is MDHEN and CDR2 is SYDVKM. V was shortened by 3 bases and J by 3 bases, with 11 bases between the two germline ends. The length of the CDR3 is 14 residues.

This chain uses TRBV29-1 with TRBJ1-5; D not resolved. V was clipped by 4 bases and J by 0 bases, with 4 bases between them. This CDR3 region has 12 residues. The germline V gene encodes CDR1 SQVTM and CDR2 ANQGSEA. CDR3 protein: CSVASSNQPQHF. The CDR3 DNA follows: TGCAGCGTTGCGAGTAGCAATCAGCCCCAGCATTTT.

With respect to this clonotype: This could be a read error, since a much larger clone is one nucleotide away. The chain is built from TRBV7-2 and TRBJ2-7, with 8 bases identical to TRBD2. Germline CDR1 and CDR2: SGHTA and FQGNSA. The CDR3 is made up of 19 amino acids. V lost 5 bases, J lost 6 bases, and 24 bases stayed unmatched. CDR3 coding DNA: TGTGCCAGCAGCATAGTCCGCCCCTCTTTCAGCGGGAGCTCTCTCGAGCAGTACTTC. It specifies CASSIVRPSFSGSSLEQYF.

The chain couples TRBV28 to TRBJ1-2, with D possibly matching TRBD1 (5 bases). Germline V CDR1 and CDR2: MDHEN, SYDVKM. The CDR3 runs to 14 residues. V lost 7 bases and J 4 bases, leaving 16 bases between the germline ends. The DNA of the CDR3 is TGTGCCAGCACAACCCGCTTTGGGACCTATGGCTACACCTTC. Translation: CASTTRFGTYGYTF.

V and J are TRBV10-3 and TRBJ1-5; D is perhaps TRBD1 (6 bases). V lost 6 bases, J lost 4 bases, and 16 bases lay in between. This CDR3 has 15 residues. Germline V gene data show CDR1 as ENHRY and CDR2 as SYGVKD. CDR3 coding DNA: TGTGCCATCAGGACCAAGGGGACAAAGAATCAGCCCCAGCATTTT. Its translation is CAIRTKGTKNQPQHF.

This clonotype occurred a few times. The rearrangement uses TRBV12-3 or TRBV12-4 and TRBJ1-6; no definite D call. With 1 base removed from V and 6 bases from J, the gap between germline ends came to 7 bases. This CDR3 has 14 amino acids. This CDR3 is CASSLGQTNSPLHF. As DNA, the CDR3 is TGTGCCAGCAGTTTAGGACAAACTAATTCACCCCTCCACTTT.

CDR3 sequence reads: CASSTGTSTAQTHQETQYF. The DNA for the CDR3 is TGTGCCAGCAGTACCGGGACTAGCACCGCCCAGACCCACCAAGAGACCCAGTACTTC. The rearrangement links TRBV28 to TRBJ2-5; the match to TRBD2 covers 9 bases. Germline CDR1 MDHEN, CDR2 SYDVKM. Trimming removed 5 bases from V and 0 bases from J; junction bases left unmatched: 16. CDR3 length equals 19 residues.

This clonotype was observed a few times. The chain uses TRBV27 and TRBJ1-5; weak D call: TRBD1 (5 bases). The CDR3 totals 14 residues. Trimming took 7 bases from V and 10 from J, leaving 20 bases between them. Germline V gene lookup returns CDR1 MNHEY and CDR2 SMNVEV (reference sequence). This chain's CDR3 is CASTSSWGVRPQHF. The DNA of the CDR3 is TGTGCCAGCACTTCCTCATGGGGCGTACGACCCCAGCATTTT.

The chain links TRBV11-2 to TRBJ2-4; no definite D call. The DNA end favors TRBJ2-7, so the J call may be wrong. CDR1 and CDR2 from the germline V gene are SGHAT and FQNNGV. The CDR3 is made up of 15 amino acids. The CDR3 nucleotides read TGTGCCAGCAGCTTAGACCGGCTATCGTTGAACGAGCAGTACTTC. This translates into CASSLDRLSLNEQYF.

This clonotype was observed a single time. The chain uses TRBV29-1 and TRBJ2-5; 7 positions match TRBD1. The CDR3 loop spans 14 amino acids. CDR1 SQVTM and CDR2 ANQGSEA come from the germline V gene. J lost 11 bases, V lost 6 bases, and 18 bases had no gene match. CDR3 in DNA: TGCAGCGTCTCCACCGACAGGGTGGGCTACGTGCAGTACTTC. This gives the protein CSVSTDRVGYVQYF.